This T cell receptor beta chain originates from a study of blood T cell repertoires in COVID-19. About the research overall: PBMCs, B-cell-depleted T cells, or T cells were the source of the cDNA or gDNA that made up the material.

The CDR3 has 14 amino acids. Germline V CDR1 and CDR2: SGHDT, YYEEEE. The V end lost 5 bases, the J end lost 4 bases, and 15 bases lay between the germline ends. Libraries were prepared by immunoSEQ multiplex PCR; TCRdb keeps only in-frame clonotypes and omits some of them. Here the sample spans about 89,000 clones, about three quarters being singletons. This clone has just one count. Sequencing used peripheral blood. This chain joins TRBV5-6 and TRBJ1-2; D is unresolved. This TCR derives from a human donor in a cohort sampled during active COVID-19. The CDR3 bases are TGTGCCAGCAGATTCTCGGGTCTAGGCTATGGCTACACCTTC. Its translation: CASRFSGLGYGYTF. Together with reference TRBV5-6 and TRBJ1-2, the CDR3 gives the full variable domain: DAGVTQSPTHLIKTRGQQVTLRCSPKSGHDTVSWYQQALGQGPQFIFQYYEEEERQRGNFPDRFSGHQFPNYSSELNVNALLLGDSALYLCASRFSGLGYGYTFGSGTRLTVV.